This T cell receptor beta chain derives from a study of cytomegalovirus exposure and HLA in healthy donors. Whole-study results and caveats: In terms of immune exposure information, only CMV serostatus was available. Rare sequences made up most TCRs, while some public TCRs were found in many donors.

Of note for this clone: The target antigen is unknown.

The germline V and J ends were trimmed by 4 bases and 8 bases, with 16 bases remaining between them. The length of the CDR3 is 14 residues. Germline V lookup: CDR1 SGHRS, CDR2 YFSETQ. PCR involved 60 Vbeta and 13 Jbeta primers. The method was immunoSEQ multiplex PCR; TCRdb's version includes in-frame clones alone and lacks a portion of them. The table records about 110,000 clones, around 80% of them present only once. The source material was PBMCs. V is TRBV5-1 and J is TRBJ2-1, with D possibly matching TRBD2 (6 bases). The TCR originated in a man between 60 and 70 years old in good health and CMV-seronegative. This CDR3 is CASSPTRGVDEQFF. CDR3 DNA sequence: TGCGCCAGCAGCCCGACTAGAGGGGTGGATGAGCAGTTCTTC.